This T cell receptor (beta chain) comes out of a study of shared clonotypes between healthy human individuals. General study findings and limits: The sampled material consisted only of blood, and tissue repertoires are likely to differ. Larger estimated richness was generally seen in naive subsets than in memory subsets.

The V segment lost 1 base and the J segment 6 bases; nucleotides outside the gene matches: 5. This CDR3 comprises 14 residues. In germline, CDR1 is SEHNR, CDR2 FQNEAQ (reference sequence). Tens of thousands of T cell genomes (roughly 220 ng DNA) went into each sorted-subset replicate. Sequenced by immunoSEQ multiplex PCR; TCRdb stores in-frame clones only, minus some. The data show 1.5 million to 2.5 million clones, about 95% seen once. Only CD45RO-negative cells positively selected for CCR7 counted as naive CD8 cells, so terminally differentiated effector memory CD45RA+ cells were excluded. With respect to this clone: The antigen remains unidentified.

This chain links TRBV7-9 with TRBJ1-1; TRBD1 matches 7 bases. Sequenced input: naive CD8+ T cells sorted from blood. The clonotype originates from a man in his late teens or twenties in good health. The CDR3: CASSLVQGDAEAFF. The CDR3 DNA reads as TGTGCCAGCAGCTTAGTGCAGGGGGACGCTGAAGCTTTCTTT. The full variable domain, its missing parts supplied by reference TRBV7-9 and TRBJ1-1, is DTGVSQNPRHKITKRGQNVTFRCDPISEHNRLYWYRQTLGQGPEFLTYFQNEAQLEKSRLLSDRFSAERPKGSFSTLEIQRTEQGDSAMYLCASSLVQGDAEAFFGQGTRLTVV.